The rows below give T cell receptor beta chains drawn from one sample of a study of T cells in Graves' hyperthyroidism and ophthalmopathy. Each CDR3 protein gets one entry after TCRdb re-called the multiplex PCR reads with MiXCR. Among about 360,000 distinct CDR3 sequences, roughly 13% were seen once, and the ten largest hold 9.2%. Input material: blood. Receptor source: a woman under 30 with Graves' hyperthyroidism. The CDR3 runs from the conserved cysteine through the conserved F or W. Each record gives: V gene, J gene, D gene, clone size, CDR3 DNA, CDR3 protein. D genes are given only for firm matches. The size of a clone is reported for some rows only, either as once, few or many, or as a class for expanded clones.

TRBV18	TRBJ1-5	NA	many	TGTGCCAGCTCGCCGACAGGACCTGATCAGCCCCAGCATTTT	CASSPTGPDQPQHF
TRBV28	TRBJ2-1	TRBD2	many	TGTGCCAGCAGGTCCGGGACTAGCGGCAATGAGCAGTTCTTC	CASRSGTSGNEQFF
TRBV6-2/TRBV6-3	TRBJ1-5	NA	many	TGTGCCAGTAGGGGACCAATCCCTTATCAGCCCCAGCATTTT	CASRGPIPYQPQHF
TRBV11-2	TRBJ1-1	NA	many	TGTGCCAGCAGCGAAACTGAAGCTTTCTTT	CASSETEAFF
TRBV2	TRBJ2-5	TRBD1	many	TGTGCCAGCAGTCTCTTGGGACAGAAAGAAGAGACCCAGTACTTC	CASSLLGQKEETQYF
TRBV19	TRBJ1-2	NA	NA	TGTGCCAGTAGAATAGGACATCCCTATGGCTACACCTTC	CASRIGHPYGYTF
TRBV5-6	TRBJ1-1	NA	many	TGTGCCAGCAGCTTGGCGCTTATGAACACTGAAGCTTTCTTT	CASSLALMNTEAFF
TRBV2	TRBJ2-5	NA	many	TGTGCCAGCATTGGGTACCAAGAGACCCAGTACTTC	CASIGYQETQYF
TRBV28	TRBJ1-2	NA	few	TGTGCCAGCAGTTTAGGACTCACAATCTATGGCTACACCTTC	CASSLGLTIYGYTF
TRBV4-1	TRBJ2-7	TRBD2	NA	TGCGCCAGCAGCCTCCTCGGGGGGAGGGACCAATACGAGCAGTACTTC	CASSLLGGRDQYEQYF
TRBV6-2/TRBV6-3	TRBJ2-1	NA	NA	TGTGCCAGCAGTCCAGCGGATTACTCCTACAATGAGCAGTTCTTC	CASSPADYSYNEQFF
TRBV5-6	TRBJ2-7	NA	NA	TGTGCCAGCAGCACCGAACCGGGCCTTAGGGTCCACGAGCAGTACTTC	CASSTEPGLRVHEQYF
TRBV24-1	TRBJ2-3	TRBD1	few	TGTGCCTCGTCAGGACAGGGGGGTATGGATACGCAGTATTTT	CASSGQGGMDTQYF
TRBV7-9	TRBJ2-2	NA	few	TGTGCCAGCAGTTCGGGGCAGGCTCAGGTGAACACCGGGGAGCTGTTTTTT	CASSSGQAQVNTGELFF
TRBV29-1	TRBJ2-5	TRBD2	many	TGCAGCGTTCTGCCAGCGGGAGTAAAGACCCAGTACTTC	CSVLPAGVKTQYF
TRBV20-1	TRBJ1-1	NA	many	TGCAGTGCTAGACTGTTCGACGGGGCTGAAGCTTTCTTT	CSARLFDGAEAFF
TRBV6-5	TRBJ1-1	NA	NA	TGTGCCAGCAGTTATTCGGCCGGGGGCACTGAAGCTTTCTTT	CASSYSAGGTEAFF
TRBV20-1	TRBJ2-7	TRBD1	few	TGCAGTGCTAGAGGGGAAGGGACAGACCCCTACGAGCAGTACTTC	CSARGEGTDPYEQYF
TRBV15	TRBJ1-5	NA	many	TGTGCCACCAGCGGAGACGGGGATGTTCAGCCCCAGCATTTT	CATSGDGDVQPQHF
TRBV20-1	TRBJ1-1	NA	many	TGCAGTGCTAGAGATATCCCGCTGGCGAACACTGAAGCTTTCTTT	CSARDIPLANTEAFF
TRBV11-2	TRBJ2-7	NA	many	TGTGCCAGCAGCTCCGCCAGGCTAGCATCCGGCGAGCAGTACTTC	CASSSARLASGEQYF
TRBV20-1	TRBJ1-1	NA	many	TGCAGTGCTCCCCGGGGGCCAAACACTGAAGCTTTCTTT	CSAPRGPNTEAFF
TRBV12-3/TRBV12-4	TRBJ1-1	NA	many	TGTGCCAGCAGTTTATTTCTGGGGACTGAAGCTTTCTTT	CASSLFLGTEAFF
TRBV3-1	TRBJ2-5	NA	many	TGTGCCAGCAGTCTACTAGGTCGGGAGACCCAGTACTTC	CASSLLGRETQYF
TRBV6-1	TRBJ1-1	NA	few	TGTGCCATCGGGATCGGAGGGAAAGGAGAAGCTTTCTTT	CAIGIGGKGEAFF
TRBV12-3/TRBV12-4	TRBJ2-7	NA	many	TGTGCCAGCAGATTTGGGAGCTCCTACGAGCAGTACTTC	CASRFGSSYEQYF
TRBV5-1	TRBJ2-7	NA	NA	TGCGCCAGCAGCTTCCGACAGGATGGAGAGCAGTACTTC	CASSFRQDGEQYF
TRBV7-8	TRBJ1-3	NA	once	TGTGCCAGCAGCTTTCCTTATACCGGGAGCTCTGGAAACACCATATATTTT	CASSFPYTGSSGNTIYF
TRBV15	TRBJ2-4	NA	many	TGTGCCACCAGCCGCCAGTGGCTCTTTCAGTACTTC	CATSRQWLFQYF
TRBV5-1	TRBJ1-6	TRBD1	many	TGCGCCAGCAGCTACTCTACAGGGGGAGAGGATTCACCCCTCCACTTT	CASSYSTGGEDSPLHF
TRBV10-1	TRBJ1-1	NA	many	TGCGCCAGCAGTGAGTCGTGGACGGGGAACACTGAAGCTTTCTTT	CASSESWTGNTEAFF
TRBV6-1	TRBJ1-4	NA	few	TGTGCCAGCAGTACAGGGTTTCGCGAAAAACTGTTTTTT	CASSTGFREKLFF
TRBV18	TRBJ2-7	NA	many	TGTGCCAGCTCACGCGGGCCGGGCCTCGTCTACGAGCAGTACTTC	CASSRGPGLVYEQYF
TRBV3-1	TRBJ2-7	NA	few	TGTGCCAGCAGCCAGTCCGGAGATTACGAGCAGTACTTC	CASSQSGDYEQYF
TRBV27	TRBJ2-7	TRBD2	NA	TGTGCCAGCAGTGACCGGGACTACTACGAGCAGTACTTC	CASSDRDYYEQYF
TRBV18	TRBJ2-1	TRBD1	many	TGTGCCAGCTCATCCCGACAGGGGGACAATGAGCAGTTCTTC	CASSSRQGDNEQFF
TRBV28	TRBJ1-1	TRBD1	many	TGTGCCAGCAGCCCCGTCGGACAGGCGGAAACTGAAGCTTTCTTT	CASSPVGQAETEAFF
TRBV20-1	TRBJ2-4	TRBD1	once	TGCAGTGCTTCACAGGGGGTCAAAAACATTCAGTACTTC	CSASQGVKNIQYF
TRBV20-1	TRBJ1-1	NA	few	TGCAGTGCCACGCCCCCAGCCAACACTGAAGCTTTCTTT	CSATPPANTEAFF
TRBV3-1	TRBJ1-4	TRBD1	NA	TGTGCCAGCAGCCACTCGACAGGGAAGGTCGGTGAAAAACTGTTTTTT	CASSHSTGKVGEKLFF
TRBV6-1	TRBJ2-2	TRBD1	few	TGTGCCAGCTCACGGGACAGGGTGTTCCTGAACACCGGGGAGCTGTTTTTT	CASSRDRVFLNTGELFF
TRBV12-3/TRBV12-4	TRBJ2-1	NA	many	TGTGCCAGCAGTACCGGGGGGCTACCCTACAATGAGCAGTTCTTC	CASSTGGLPYNEQFF